This is a list of T cell receptor beta chains from one sample in a study of blood T cell repertoires in COVID-19. Profiled with immunoSEQ multiplex PCR; TCRdb holds only in-frame clones, not every one. The sample records about 130,000 clones, roughly 90% being singletons. Source material: peripheral blood. All receptors derive from a man aged 45-65 years with active COVID-19. Each CDR3 is given with its conserved first and last residue. A D gene is named only where the DNA matches it firmly. Rows give clone size only sometimes, using once, few, many, or a class for an expanded clone.

.	TRBV12-3/TRBV12-4	13	TRBJ2-5	.	CASSSSYQETQYF	TGTGCCAGCAGTTCCTCCTACCAAGAGACCCAGTACTTC
.	TRBV18	15	TRBJ1-5	TRBD1	CASSPLGQGGQPQHF	TGTGCCAGCTCACCACTGGGACAGGGGGGTCAGCCCCAGCATTTT
.	TRBV5-5	15	TRBJ2-1	.	CASSLGESSYNEQFF	TGTGCCAGCAGCTTGGGAGAAAGCTCCTACAATGAGCAGTTCTTC
.	TRBV19	12	TRBJ1-3	.	CASSAVGNTIYF	TGTGCCAGTAGCGCGGTGGGAAACACCATATATTTT
.	TRBV2	13	TRBJ1-1	.	CASSDSARAEAFF	TGTGCCAGCAGTGATTCTGCCAGGGCAGAAGCTTTCTTT
.	TRBV28	19	TRBJ2-1	TRBD1	CASSSRNPGGQETYNEQFF	TGTGCCAGCAGTTCCCGAAACCCCGGCGGACAGGAGACATACAATGAGCAGTTCTTC
.	TRBV6-4	20	TRBJ2-1	TRBD2	CASSDSKQTSGSLIHNEQFF	TGTGCCAGCAGTGACTCGAAGCAGACTAGCGGGAGTTTAATCCACAATGAGCAGTTCTTC
few	TRBV5-4	15	TRBJ2-5	TRBD2	CASSTTSGARGTQYF	TGTGCCAGCAGCACGACTAGCGGCGCCCGGGGGACCCAGTACTTC
.	TRBV7-8	17	TRBJ1-5	.	CASSLAAGWSSNQPQHF	TGTGCCAGCAGCTTAGCGGCGGGGTGGAGTAGCAATCAGCCCCAGCATTTT
.	TRBV5-8	17	TRBJ2-5	TRBD2	CASSEGTSGGTGETQYF	TGTGCCAGCAGCGAAGGGACTAGCGGGGGAACGGGGGAGACCCAGTACTTC
once	TRBV24-1	15	TRBJ2-5	TRBD2	CATSPSGTGKETQYF	TGTGCCACCAGTCCAAGCGGGACGGGCAAAGAGACCCAGTACTTC
.	TRBV14	17	TRBJ2-1	TRBD2	CASSQKTSGLNYNEQFF	TGTGCCAGCAGCCAAAAGACTAGCGGACTAAACTACAATGAGCAGTTCTTC
once	TRBV5-1	15	TRBJ2-6	.	CASSLTGTGANVLTF	TGCGCCAGCAGCTTGACAGGGACTGGGGCCAACGTCCTGACTTTC
.	TRBV5-5	15	TRBJ1-1	.	CASSLALERNTEAFF	TGTGCCAGCAGCCTGGCCCTGGAGCGGAACACTGAAGCTTTCTTT
.	TRBV6-5	14	TRBJ2-3	TRBD1	CASSSSGTAAAEYF	TGTGCCAGCAGTTCATCCGGGACAGCGGCCGCCGAGTATTTT
.	TRBV24-1	18	TRBJ2-3	TRBD2	CATSDYGSPGLAEGTQYF	TGTGCCACCAGTGACTATGGGAGTCCGGGACTAGCGGAAGGTACGCAGTATTTT
.	TRBV25-1	15	TRBJ1-3	TRBD1	CASSELGQAGNTIYF	TGTGCCAGCAGTGAATTGGGACAGGCCGGAAACACCATATATTTT
.	TRBV11-2	16	TRBJ2-3	.	CASRAIQGPNTDTQYF	TGTGCCAGCAGGGCTATACAGGGACCCAACACAGATACGCAGTATTTT
.	TRBV10-1	13	TRBJ1-1	.	CASSGQMNTEAFF	TGCGCCAGCAGTGGACAGATGAACACTGAAGCTTTCTTT
.	TRBV11-2	16	TRBJ2-5	.	CASSFGTRGLGETQYF	TGTGCCAGCAGCTTCGGGACTAGGGGGCTAGGGGAGACCCAGTACTTC
.	TRBV5-1	18	TRBJ1-6	TRBD1	CASSVSGTGLEYNSPLHF	TGCGCCAGCAGCGTGTCCGGGACAGGGTTGGAGTATAATTCACCCCTCCACTTT
.	TRBV28	12	TRBJ1-1	.	CASSLNEGEAFF	TGTGCCAGCAGTTTAAACGAGGGAGAAGCTTTCTTT
.	TRBV19	14	TRBJ2-2	.	CASSMTGVIGELFF	TGTGCCAGTAGTATGACTGGAGTGATCGGGGAGCTGTTTTTT
once	TRBV28	15	TRBJ1-5	TRBD1	CATRDRKYSNQPQHF	TGTGCCACCAGGGACAGAAAATATAGCAATCAGCCCCAGCATTTT
.	TRBV6-5	12	TRBJ1-4	.	CASRGRGEKLFF	TGTGCCAGCAGGGGAAGGGGTGAAAAACTGTTTTTT
.	TRBV4-2	15	TRBJ2-5	.	CASSQDRWSLETQYF	TGTGCCAGCAGCCAAGATAGGTGGAGTTTGGAGACCCAGTACTTC
.	TRBV6-5	12	TRBJ1-2	.	CASRYSDYGYTF	TGTGCCAGCAGATACTCCGACTATGGCTACACCTTC
.	TRBV6-5	15	TRBJ2-1	.	CASSSDLSLLSEQFF	TGTGCCAGCAGTTCCGACTTGTCCCTACTTAGTGAGCAGTTCTTC
.	TRBV19	16	TRBJ1-5	TRBD1	CASSIRDRVVRQPQHF	TGTGCCAGTAGTATCCGGGACAGGGTTGTACGACAGCCCCAGCATTTT
.	TRBV5-1	13	TRBJ2-7	.	CASSLAEVSEQYF	TGCGCCAGCAGCTTGGCCGAGGTATCCGAGCAGTACTTC
.	TRBV28	14	TRBJ1-2	.	CASSPPRRGDGYTF	TGTGCCAGCAGCCCCCCTAGACGGGGAGATGGCTACACCTTC
.	TRBV7-9	17	TRBJ1-1	.	CASSLSRDLRRDTEAFF	TGTGCCAGCAGCTTATCGCGGGACCTACGGAGGGACACTGAAGCTTTCTTT
.	TRBV4-1	17	TRBJ2-3	.	CASSRQYGDSSTDTQYF	TGCGCCAGCAGCCGGCAATATGGGGACTCTAGCACAGATACGCAGTATTTT
.	TRBV6-1	14	TRBJ1-1	.	CASSDQGLNTEAFF	TGTGCCAGCAGTGACCAGGGGCTGAACACTGAAGCTTTCTTT
.	TRBV7-3	16	TRBJ2-2	.	CASSPQASRAAGELFF	TGTGCCAGCAGCCCCCAGGCTTCCAGGGCGGCCGGGGAGCTGTTTTTT
.	TRBV19	14	TRBJ1-4	.	CASSTRRGNEKLFF	TGTGCCAGTAGTACCCGCAGGGGTAATGAAAAACTGTTTTTT
.	TRBV6-5	13	TRBJ1-1	.	CASSDTSAGSAFF	TGTGCCAGCAGCGACACGAGCGCGGGATCGGCTTTCTTT
.	TRBV14	20	TRBJ2-1	.	CASSQEGGLRRNLVYDEQFF	TGTGCCAGCAGCCAAGAAGGGGGATTGCGAAGAAACCTTGTGTACGATGAGCAGTTCTTC
.	TRBV5-1	14	TRBJ2-7	TRBD1	CASSLAGQDYEQYF	TGCGCCAGCAGCTTGGCCGGACAGGACTACGAGCAGTACTTC
.	TRBV4-1	16	TRBJ2-3	TRBD2	CASSLGTSGGQDTQYF	TGCGCCAGCAGCCTCGGGACTAGCGGGGGTCAAGATACGCAGTATTTT